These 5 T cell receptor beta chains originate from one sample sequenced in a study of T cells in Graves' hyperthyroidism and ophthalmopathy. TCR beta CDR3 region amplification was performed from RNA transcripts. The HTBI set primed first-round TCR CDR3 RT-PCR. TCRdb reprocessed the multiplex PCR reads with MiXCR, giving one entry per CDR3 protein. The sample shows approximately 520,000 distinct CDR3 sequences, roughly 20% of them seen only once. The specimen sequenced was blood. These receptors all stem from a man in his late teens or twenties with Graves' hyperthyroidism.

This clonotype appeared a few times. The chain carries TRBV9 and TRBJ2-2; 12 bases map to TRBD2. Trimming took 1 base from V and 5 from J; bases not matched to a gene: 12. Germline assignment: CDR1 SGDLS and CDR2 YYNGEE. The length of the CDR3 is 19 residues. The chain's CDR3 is CASSVSLAGGPMRTGELFF. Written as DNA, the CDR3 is TGTGCCAGCAGCGTATCTCTAGCGGGGGGGCCTATGCGAACCGGGGAGCTGTTTTTT. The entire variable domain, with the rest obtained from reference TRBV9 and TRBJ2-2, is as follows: DSGVTQTPKHLITATGQRVTLRCSPRSGDLSVYWYQQSLDQGLQFLIQYYNGEERAKGNILERFSAQQFPDLHSELNLSSLELGDSALYFCASSVSLAGGPMRTGELFFGEGSRLTVL.

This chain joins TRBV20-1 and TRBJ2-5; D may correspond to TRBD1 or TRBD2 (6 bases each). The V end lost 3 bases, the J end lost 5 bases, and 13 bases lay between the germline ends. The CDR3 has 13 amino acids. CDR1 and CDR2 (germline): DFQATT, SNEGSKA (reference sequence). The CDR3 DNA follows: TGCAGTGCTAGGACGGGGGCCGTTGAGACCCAGTACTTC. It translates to CSARTGAVETQYF.

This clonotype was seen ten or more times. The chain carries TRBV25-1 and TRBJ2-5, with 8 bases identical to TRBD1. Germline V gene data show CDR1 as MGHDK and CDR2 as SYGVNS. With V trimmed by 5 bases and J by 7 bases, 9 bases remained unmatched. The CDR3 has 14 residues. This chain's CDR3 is CASSRRQGPGTQYF. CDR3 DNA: TGTGCCAGCAGTAGGCGACAGGGGCCAGGGACCCAGTACTTC.

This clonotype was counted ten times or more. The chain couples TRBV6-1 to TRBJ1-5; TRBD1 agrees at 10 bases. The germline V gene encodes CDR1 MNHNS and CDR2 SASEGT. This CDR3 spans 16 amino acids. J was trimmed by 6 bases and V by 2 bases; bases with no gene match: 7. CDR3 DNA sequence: TGTGCCAGCAGTGAATCCGGGACAGGGGAAAGTCAGCCCCAGCATTTT. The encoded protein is CASSESGTGESQPQHF.

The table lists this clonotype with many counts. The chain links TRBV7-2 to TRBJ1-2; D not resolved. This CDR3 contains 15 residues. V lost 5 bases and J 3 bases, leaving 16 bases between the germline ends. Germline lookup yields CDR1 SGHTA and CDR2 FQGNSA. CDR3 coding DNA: TGTGCCAGCAGCCCCCGGTTGGTGGGCGACTATGGCTACACCTTC. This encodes CASSPRLVGDYGYTF.